This section outlines one T cell receptor (beta chain) sequence together with its context. What it recognizes is unknown. The identical CDR3 is also encoded by other nucleotide sequences in the sample. The data were taken from a study of beta chain features in type 1 diabetes. Overall study results and limits: For type 1 diabetes patients, VDJ junctions showed fewer insertions and more deletions. People with Type 1 diabetes carried modestly yet significantly shorter TCRB CDR3s in all four CD4+ subsets.

Sorting based on CD45RO/CCR7/CD25/CD127/CD95/CD27 separated CD4+ naive, central memory, regulatory and stem cell-like memory cells. TCRB transcripts that were expressed got sequenced, as all of the isolated RNA had been reverse transcribed. Assay used: immunoSEQ multiplex PCR; TCRdb lists only in-frame clones, some missing. The data hold about 240,000 clones, with over 11% observed a single time. The germline V gene has CDR1 SQVTM and CDR2 ANQGSEA. CDR3 length: 10 residues. Trimming removed 4 bases from V and 5 bases from J, with 5 bases in between. The source is a man younger than 45 with type 1 diabetes. The sequenced sample was naive CD4+ T cells from blood. The chain couples TRBV29-1 to TRBJ2-5; a possible D gene is TRBD2 (5 bases). DNA for the CDR3: TGCAGCGTTGCGGGGGAGACCCAGTACTTC. The encoded protein is CSVAGETQYF.